The rows below give T cell receptor beta chains drawn from one sample of a study of blood T cell repertoires in COVID-19. Sequenced by immunoSEQ multiplex PCR; TCRdb stores in-frame clones only, minus some. The sample records roughly 130,000 clones, about 79% being singletons. The specimen was peripheral blood. The receptors come from a woman of 80 years or more with acute or convalescent COVID-19. CDR3s include the opening cysteine and the closing phenylalanine or tryptophan. The D gene is left open where the match is weak. Clone size is not always given. Where it is, it says once, few, many or a class for expanded clones.

V	J	size	D	CDR3	DNA
TRBV6-5	TRBJ1-1	NA	NA	CASSSGANTEAFF	TGTGCCAGCAGTTCGGGAGCGAACACTGAAGCTTTCTTT
TRBV6-2/TRBV6-3	TRBJ2-3	NA	TRBD1	CASSSFQTRDRGQDTQYF	TGTGCCAGCAGTTCTTTTCAGACCCGGGACAGGGGGCAAGATACGCAGTATTTT
TRBV19	TRBJ1-1	NA	TRBD1	CASSTGAFTEAFF	TGTGCCAGCTCGACAGGGGCGTTCACTGAAGCTTTCTTT
TRBV19	TRBJ2-3	few	NA	CASSPALVRGDTQYF	TGTGCCAGTAGTCCAGCCCTCGTTAGAGGAGATACGCAGTATTTT
TRBV11-2	TRBJ1-2	NA	NA	CASSFGIDGYTF	TGTGCCAGCAGCTTCGGGATTGATGGCTACACCTTC
TRBV15	TRBJ1-1	NA	TRBD1	CATGQVNTEAFF	TGTGCCACCGGACAGGTGAACACTGAAGCTTTCTTT
TRBV6-5	TRBJ2-1	NA	TRBD1	CASSPTGGSYNEQFF	TGTGCCAGCAGCCCGACAGGGGGCTCCTACAATGAGCAGTTCTTC
TRBV5-1	TRBJ1-1	NA	NA	CASSSSRGLNTEAFF	TGCGCCAGCAGCTCCTCCAGGGGATTGAACACTGAAGCTTTCTTT
TRBV29-1	TRBJ2-1	once	TRBD2	CSVANRRGVHETRNEQFF	TGCAGCGTCGCTAACCGGCGGGGGGTCCATGAAACCCGAAATGAGCAGTTCTTC
TRBV2	TRBJ1-1	few	NA	CASSDIQGMNTEAFF	TGTGCCAGCAGTGATATTCAGGGAATGAACACTGAAGCTTTCTTT